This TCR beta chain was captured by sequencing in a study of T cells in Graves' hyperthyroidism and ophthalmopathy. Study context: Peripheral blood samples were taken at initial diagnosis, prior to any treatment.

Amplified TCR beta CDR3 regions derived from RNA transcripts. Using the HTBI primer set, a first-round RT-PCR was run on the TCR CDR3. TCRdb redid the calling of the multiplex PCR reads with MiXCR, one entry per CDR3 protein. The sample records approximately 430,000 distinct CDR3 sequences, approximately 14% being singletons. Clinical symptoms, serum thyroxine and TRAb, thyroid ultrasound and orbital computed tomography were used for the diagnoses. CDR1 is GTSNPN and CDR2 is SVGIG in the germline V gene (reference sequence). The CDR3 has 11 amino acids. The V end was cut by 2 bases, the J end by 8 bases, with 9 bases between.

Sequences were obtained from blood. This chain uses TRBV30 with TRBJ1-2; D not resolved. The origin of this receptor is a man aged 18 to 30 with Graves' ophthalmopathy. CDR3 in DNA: TGTGCCTGGAGTACCCGCGGGGGCTACACCTTC. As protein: CAWSTRGGYTF.